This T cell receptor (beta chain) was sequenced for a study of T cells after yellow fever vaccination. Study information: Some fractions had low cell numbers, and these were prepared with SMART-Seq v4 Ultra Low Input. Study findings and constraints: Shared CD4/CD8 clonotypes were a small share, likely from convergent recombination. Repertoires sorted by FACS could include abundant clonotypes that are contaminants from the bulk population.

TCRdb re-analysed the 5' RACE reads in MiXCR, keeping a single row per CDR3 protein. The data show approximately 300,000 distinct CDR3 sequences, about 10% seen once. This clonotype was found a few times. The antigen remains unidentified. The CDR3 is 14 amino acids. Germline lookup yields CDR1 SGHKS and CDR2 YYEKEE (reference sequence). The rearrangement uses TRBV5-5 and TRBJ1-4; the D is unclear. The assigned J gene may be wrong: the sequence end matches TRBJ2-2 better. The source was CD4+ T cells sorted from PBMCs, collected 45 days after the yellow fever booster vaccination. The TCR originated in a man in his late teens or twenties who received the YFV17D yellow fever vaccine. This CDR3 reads CASSLSWASEELFF. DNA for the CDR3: TGTGCCAGCAGCTTGTCCTGGGCTTCAGAGGAGCTGTTTTTT.